The 9 T cell receptor beta chains presented below share a single source sample, sequenced in a study of T cell changes during pregnancy in multiple sclerosis. Clones were read by immunoSEQ multiplex PCR, and TCRdb kept only the in-frame ones, dropping some. The sample includes tens of thousands of clones, 91% of them seen just once. This specimen was peripheral blood, taken after pregnancy. The receptors shown here come from a female donor in good health, enrolled as a control in a pregnancy study.

This sequence joins TRBV5-1 and TRBJ2-2; D may be TRBD2 (5 bases). CDR1 is SGHRS, CDR2 YFSETQ, per germline. V gave up 9 bases and J gave up 13 bases, with 13 bases separating them. The CDR3 sequence is 10 residues long. DNA of the CDR3: TGCGCCAACTCGCCGGGGAGGCTGTTTTTT. Protein: CANSPGRLFF.

The rearrangement links TRBV7-2 to TRBJ2-3; 7 bases line up with TRBD1. Trimming removed 0 bases from V and 4 bases from J; junction bases left unmatched: 7. The CDR3 has 16 amino acids. Per germline, CDR1 SGHTA and CDR2 FQGNSA. CDR3 sequence (DNA): TGTGCCAGCAGCTTAGCGCACGCCAGGGGGTCAGATACGCAGTATTTT. Encoded protein: CASSLAHARGSDTQYF.

The rearrangement links TRBV27 to TRBJ2-3; D remains unclear. CDR1 and CDR2 (germline): MNHEY, SMNVEV (reference sequence). This CDR3 is built from 14 residues. V lost 0 bases to trimming and J lost 0 bases, with 4 bases between them. The CDR3 DNA follows: TGTGCCAGCAGTTTATCGTCTAGCACAGATACGCAGTATTTT. Protein product: CASSLSSSTDTQYF.

The chain couples TRBV28 to TRBJ2-1, with a possible D match to TRBD2 (6 bases). Germline V gene data show CDR1 as MDHEN and CDR2 as SYDVKM. V was trimmed by 6 bases and J by 5 bases, leaving 23 bases between them. The CDR3 runs 17 residues. Here the CDR3 reads CASSSPAYGGRNNEQFF. DNA for the CDR3: TGTGCCAGCAGCTCTCCGGCGTATGGAGGGCGCAACAATGAGCAGTTCTTC. Combining the CDR3 with reference TRBV28 and TRBJ2-1 gives the whole variable domain DVKVTQSSRYLVKRTGEKVFLECVQDMDHENMFWYRQDPGLGLRLIYFSYDVKMKEKGDIPEGYSVSREKKERFSLILESASTNQTSMYLCASSSPAYGGRNNEQFFGPGTRLTVL.

This clone has only a few counts. This chain joins TRBV4-3 and TRBJ2-7; D is unclear. Per the germline V gene, CDR1 is LGHNA and CDR2 is YSLEER. With 2 bases removed from V and 6 bases from J, the gap between germline ends came to 14 bases. The length of the CDR3 is 14 residues. The CDR3: CASSQSRSASEQYF. The CDR3 coding sequence is TGCGCCAGCAGCCAATCGCGGTCAGCGAGCGAGCAGTACTTC.

V gene TRBV2 combines with J gene TRBJ2-2, with D tentatively TRBD1 (5 bases). In germline, CDR1 is SNHLY, CDR2 FYNNEI. The V end was cut by 7 bases, the J end by 6 bases, with 18 bases between. The CDR3 sequence is 15 residues long. The CDR3 loop is CASTSPVGVAGELFF. The CDR3 bases are TGTGCCAGCACCTCCCCCGTAGGGGTTGCCGGGGAGCTGTTTTTT.

V gene TRBV11-2 combines with J gene TRBJ2-2, with 12 bases lining up with TRBD1. The V gene's germline CDR1 is SGHAT and CDR2 FQNNGV. This CDR3 has 17 residues. Trimming cost V 3 bases and J 6 bases; bases outside gene matches: 8. Here the CDR3 reads CASSFQPGQGASGELFF. For the CDR3, the DNA is TGTGCCAGCAGCTTCCAACCGGGACAGGGGGCCTCCGGGGAGCTGTTTTTT.

This chain uses TRBV4-3 with TRBJ2-5; D perhaps matches TRBD2 (6 bases). Deletions cut 4 bases from V and 4 bases from J, with 16 bases between. This CDR3 comprises 15 residues. Per the germline V gene, CDR1 is LGHNA and CDR2 is YSLEER. The CDR3 sequence is CASSPRRGGPETQYF. DNA for the CDR3: TGCGCCAGCAGCCCACGCCGGGGAGGCCCAGAGACCCAGTACTTC.

This chain connects TRBV4-3 to TRBJ2-5; D uncertain. The CDR3 runs to 15 residues. Germline CDR1 LGHNA, CDR2 YSLEER. V lost 0 bases to trimming and J lost 0 bases, with 8 bases between them. CDR3: CASSQERRYQETQYF. In DNA, the CDR3 is TGCGCCAGCAGCCAAGAGAGGCGGTACCAAGAGACCCAGTACTTC.